Each of the 32 T cell receptor beta chains below was sequenced from the same sample in a study of vaccination and CD4 T cells after COVID-19. Antigen specificity for these receptors is unknown. The treatment: approximately 9-day PBMC culture with coronavirus spike peptide pools or control peptides (ViraFEST assay). It was before the COVID-19 pandemic (2011-2018) that the unexposed donor's CD4+ T cells were collected. An Oncomine TCR Beta short-read assay was used to sequence the DNA from cultured CD4+ T cells. TCRdb re-called the PCR reads with MiXCR, one entry per CDR3 protein. The sample has 7,000 to 10,000 distinct CDR3 sequences, 40% to 60% seen once. What was sequenced was CD4+ T cells from blood, cultured in vitro. These receptors all come from a human donor in good health.

The rearrangement links TRBV21-1 to TRBJ1-2. TRBV21-1 is flagged as a pseudogene. The CDR3 is made up of 15 amino acids. The CDR3 bases are TGTGCCAGCAGCATTCAATGGAGGGAACACTATGGCTACACCTTC. Its translation is CASSIQWREHYGYTF.

The chain combines TRBV20-1 with TRBJ2-2; 7 bases match TRBD2. The CDR3 contains 14 residues. CDR1 is DFQATT and CDR2 is SNEGSKA in the germline V gene (reference sequence). The J segment lost 3 bases and the V segment lost 3 bases, leaving 4 bases of the junction unmatched. In nucleotides, the CDR3 is TGCAGTGCTAGTACCCTAGCGGACACCGGGGAGCTGTTTTTT. Its protein is CSASTLADTGELFF.

This clonotype appeared a few times. The V and J genes are TRBV11-1 and TRBJ1-6, with D maybe TRBD1 (5 bases). The CDR3 contains 14 residues. Germline CDR1 is SGHAT and CDR2 is FQDESV (reference sequence). V was clipped by 0 bases and J by 10 bases, with 10 bases between them. The CDR3 nucleotides are TGTGCCAGCAGCTTAGCAGGGGCTAGATCACCCCTCCACTTT. It yields the protein CASSLAGARSPLHF.

This clonotype came up a few times. At one end the junction does not follow the germline gene, possibly because of a read error. The genes are TRBV10-3 and TRBJ2-5, with 7 bases that match TRBD1. The CDR3 is 13 amino acids. Germline CDR1 and CDR2: ENHRY and SYGVKD. The DNA of the CDR3 is TGTGCCTCCCTAGAACAGGGGCAAGCGACCCAGTACTTC. Translated: CASLEQGQATQYF.

This clonotype occurred once. The chain uses TRBV6-1 and TRBJ2-5; TRBD2 might be the D (6 bases). CDR1 MNHNS and CDR2 SASEGT come from the germline V gene. This CDR3 spans 14 amino acids. V dropped 6 bases and J dropped 3 bases, with 14 bases sitting between them. CDR3 in amino acids: CASRRVADKETQYF. The CDR3 region has the DNA TGTGCCAGCAGGCGGGTAGCGGACAAAGAGACCCAGTACTTC.

The genes are TRBV19 and TRBJ1-2; D call uncertain. The CDR3 runs 14 residues. The germline V and J ends were trimmed by 4 bases and 0 bases, with 9 bases remaining between them. Germline V lookup: CDR1 LNHDA, CDR2 SQIVND (reference sequence). In nucleotides, the CDR3 is TGTGCCAGTAGTAAGACGCCAACTAACTATGGCTACACCTTC. This translates into CASSKTPTNYGYTF.

This rearrangement joins TRBV5-4 to TRBJ2-7; D is uncertain. Trimming removed 4 bases at V and 3 bases at J, with 11 bases between. Germline assignment: CDR1 SGHNT and CDR2 YYREEE (reference sequence). The CDR3 runs 13 residues. The CDR3 is CASSRVNFYEQYF. The CDR3 DNA is TGTGCCAGCAGCCGGGTTAACTTCTACGAGCAGTACTTC.

This clonotype was detected once. This rearrangement joins TRBV24-1 to TRBJ2-5, with 8 bases aligning to TRBD1. The CDR3 runs 14 residues. V lost 9 bases to trimming and J lost 4 bases; unmatched junction nucleotides: 9. CDR1 is KGHDR and CDR2 is SFDVKD in the germline V gene. CDR3 sequence reads: CATSPQGARETQYF. The CDR3 region has the DNA TGTGCCACCTCGCCCCAGGGGGCGCGAGAGACCCAGTACTTC.

The rearrangement joins TRBV20-1 to TRBJ2-3, with D possibly called TRBD1 or TRBD2 (6 bases each). Germline CDR1 DFQATT, CDR2 SNEGSKA (reference sequence). The CDR3 has 14 residues. The CDR3 coding sequence is TGCAGCGACATAGGGGGGCTTGGCACAGATACGCAGTATTTT. Its protein product is CSDIGGLGTDTQYF.

The V gene is TRBV5-1, the J gene TRBJ2-1, with D perhaps matching TRBD2 (5 bases). Germline lookup yields CDR1 SGHRS and CDR2 YFSETQ. Trimming removed 3 bases at V and 15 bases at J, with 16 bases between. This CDR3 has 12 amino acids. DNA for the CDR3: TGCGCCAGCAGCTCCGGGAAGGAGGCTGGGTTCTTC. Translation: CASSSGKEAGFF.

V gene TRBV25-1 combines with J gene TRBJ1-1; a possible D gene is TRBD1 (5 bases). Trimming left V 4 bases short and J 4 bases short, with 13 bases between. Germline lookup yields CDR1 MGHDK and CDR2 SYGVNS. The CDR3 length is 14 residues. The CDR3 protein is CASSVMGGTTEAFF. The CDR3 coding sequence is TGTGCCAGCAGTGTAATGGGGGGGACCACTGAAGCTTTCTTT.

The rearrangement uses TRBV7-8 and TRBJ1-2; possible D gene TRBD1, 5 bases. From germline, CDR1 is SGHVS and CDR2 FQNEAQ. Trimming shortened V by 0 bases and J by 4 bases, and 9 bases separated the two germline ends. The length of the CDR3 is 14 residues. In nucleotides, the CDR3 is TGTGCCAGCAGCTTAGCATTAGGGACCTATGGCTACACCTTC. It translates to CASSLALGTYGYTF.

The chain employs TRBV6-2 or TRBV6-3 and TRBJ1-5; the match to TRBD1 covers 7 bases. This CDR3 contains 14 residues. Germline CDR1 and CDR2: MNHEY and SVGEGT. With 6 bases clipped from V and 7 bases from J, the junction kept 9 bases outside the gene matches. In DNA form, the CDR3 reads TGTGCCAGCAGGCTCACAGGGGCAGGGCAGCCCCAGCATTTT. Encoded protein: CASRLTGAGQPQHF.

This chain uses TRBV7-9 with TRBJ2-5; the D gene could be TRBD1 or TRBD2 (5 bases each). This CDR3 spans 14 amino acids. V was cut by 3 bases and J by 3 bases, with 11 bases left in between. Germline V lookup: CDR1 SEHNR, CDR2 FQNEAQ (reference sequence). The CDR3 protein is CASSFLGVEETQYF. The DNA for the CDR3 is TGTGCCAGCAGCTTTTTGGGGGTCGAAGAGACCCAGTACTTC. The full variable domain, its missing parts supplied by reference TRBV7-9 and TRBJ2-5, is DTGVSQNPRHKITKRGQNVTFRCDPISEHNRLYWYRQTLGQGPEFLTYFQNEAQLEKSRLLSDRFSAERPKGSFSTLEIQRTEQGDSAMYLCASSFLGVEETQYFGPGTRLLVL.

This clonotype has just one count. CDR3 sequence reads: CASSYGSSWSTDTQYF. The CDR3 DNA sequence: TGTGCCAGCAGTTATGGGTCCTCTTGGAGCACAGATACGCAGTATTTT. The rearrangement joins TRBV6-2 or TRBV6-3 to TRBJ2-3, with D hard to call. V lost 3 bases to trimming and J lost 0 bases, with 13 bases between them. There are 16 residues in the CDR3. Germline V gene sequence: CDR1 MNHEY, CDR2 SVGEGT.

This clonotype was detected a few times. The V and J genes are TRBV19 and TRBJ1-5, with D possibly being TRBD1 (5 bases). CDR1 and CDR2 from the germline V gene are LNHDA and SQIVND (reference sequence). There are 14 residues in the CDR3. Trimming stripped 4 bases from V and 5 bases from J, with 12 bases between. The CDR3 DNA follows: TGTGCCAGTAGTACCAGGGATGGGGATCAGCCCCAGCATTTT. The encoded protein is CASSTRDGDQPQHF.

This clonotype has a handful of counts. The chain is built from TRBV6-5 and TRBJ1-2, with a weak D call TRBD1 (5 bases). Germline loops: CDR1 MNHEY, CDR2 SVGAGI. With 0 bases removed from V and 0 bases from J, the gap between germline ends came to 5 bases. The CDR3 has 14 residues. Here the CDR3 reads CASSYSGANYGYTF. The CDR3 bases are TGTGCCAGCAGTTACTCGGGGGCTAACTATGGCTACACCTTC.

The chain carries TRBV7-9 and TRBJ1-4; TRBD1 matches 7 bases. CDR3 size: 13 residues. Germline-derived CDR1 and CDR2 are SEHNR and FQNEAQ (reference sequence). The V and J ends lost 8 bases and 5 bases, in that order; junction bases with no gene match: 5. CDR3 protein: CASSRDSNEKLFF. CDR3 sequence (DNA): TGTGCCAGCTCACGGGACAGCAATGAAAAACTGTTTTTT.

The chain joins TRBV20-1 to TRBJ2-3; 10 nucleotides line up with TRBD2. Losses at the gene ends were 1 base for V and 1 base for J; bases not matched to a gene: 8. The CDR3 is 17 amino acids. CDR1 is DFQATT and CDR2 is SNEGSKA in the germline V gene (reference sequence). CDR3 bases: TGCAGTGCTAGAGTCCCCGGGACTAGCGCAGGCACAGATACGCAGTATTTT. Translating gives CSARVPGTSAGTDTQYF.

This chain connects TRBV7-2 to TRBJ2-2; D is undetermined. Germline V gives CDR1 SGHTA, CDR2 FQGNSA. The V and J ends lost 2 bases and 9 bases respectively, with 4 bases between them. The CDR3 runs 11 residues. CDR3 nucleotides: TGTGCCAGCAGCTTAAATCGGGAGCTGTTTTTT. This encodes CASSLNRELFF. Together with reference TRBV7-2 and TRBJ2-2, the CDR3 gives the full variable domain: GAGVSQSPSNKVTEKGKDVELRCDPISGHTALYWYRQSLGQGLEFLIYFQGNSAPDKSGLPSDRFSAERTGGSVSTLTIQRTQQEDSAVYLCASSLNRELFFGEGSRLTVL.

V is TRBV27 and J is TRBJ1-3; D is perhaps TRBD1 (5 bases). With 6 bases removed from V and 0 bases from J, the gap between germline ends came to 9 bases. The CDR3 is made up of 14 amino acids. Germline-derived CDR1 and CDR2 are MNHEY and SMNVEV (reference sequence). CDR3 in amino acids: CASRRQSSGNTIYF. The DNA for the CDR3 is TGTGCCAGCAGGAGACAGAGCTCTGGAAACACCATATATTTT.

The chain recombines TRBV15 with TRBJ2-5; D remains ambiguous. V was shortened by 5 bases and J by 1 base, with 20 bases between the two germline ends. The CDR3 has 17 amino acids. Germline CDR1 reads LNHNV; CDR2 reads YYDKDF (reference sequence). In DNA form, the CDR3 reads TGTGCCACCAGCCCACAGCGCAATACAGTAAGCCAAGAGACCCAGTACTTC. As protein: CATSPQRNTVSQETQYF. Complete variable domain (other parts from reference TRBV15 and TRBJ2-5): DAMVIQNPRYQVTQFGKPVTLSCSQTLNHNVMYWYQQKSSQAPKLLFHYYDKDFNNEADTPDNFQSRRPNTSFCFLDIRSPGLGDTAMYLCATSPQRNTVSQETQYFGPGTRLLVL.

The chain joins TRBV30 to TRBJ1-2; D uncertain. This CDR3 comprises 13 residues. The V and J ends lost 0 bases and 1 base respectively, with 6 bases between them. Germline V CDR1 and CDR2: GTSNPN, SVGIG (reference sequence). CDR3 in amino acids: CAWSVLVNYGYTF. The CDR3 DNA follows: TGTGCCTGGAGTGTACTGGTTAACTATGGCTACACCTTC.

This chain joins TRBV7-2 and TRBJ2-5; the D gene could be TRBD1 or TRBD2 (6 bases each). V lost 1 base to trimming and J lost 2 bases, with 11 bases between them. In germline, CDR1 is SGHTA, CDR2 FQGNSA. The CDR3 is 15 amino acids. The CDR3 loop reads CASSLVWGAQETQYF. CDR3 coding DNA: TGTGCCAGCAGCTTAGTCTGGGGGGCTCAAGAGACCCAGTACTTC.

The V call is TRBV20-1, the J call TRBJ1-3, with TRBD1 matching 7 bases. CDR3 length: 15 residues. Germline CDR1 and CDR2: DFQATT and SNEGSKA (reference sequence). V shed 3 bases, J shed 1 base, and the junction held 6 bases outside the gene matches. In nucleotides, the CDR3 is TGCAGTGCTAGGGCCGGGACAGTATCTGGAAACACCATATATTTT. Protein product: CSARAGTVSGNTIYF.

The chain combines TRBV2 with TRBJ1-2; 9 bases line up with TRBD1. Trimming at V came to 3 bases and at J to 3 bases, leaving 8 bases not matched to a gene. The CDR3 totals 16 residues. Looked up from germline, CDR1 is SNHLY and CDR2 is FYNNEI. The CDR3 reads CASSELKGQGYYGYTF. For the CDR3, the DNA is TGTGCCAGCAGTGAGTTGAAGGGACAGGGTTACTATGGCTACACCTTC.

This clonotype was observed a few times. The chain has TRBV7-6 and TRBJ2-5, with TRBD2 matching over 8 bases. The CDR3 loop spans 16 amino acids. Germline trimming cut 2 bases from V and 3 bases from J; bases unmatched to any gene: 8. Per the germline V gene, CDR1 is SGHVS and CDR2 is FNYEAQ. CDR3 sequence reads: CASSLSGGATEETQYF. CDR3 DNA: TGTGCCAGCAGCTTATCCGGGGGGGCGACGGAAGAGACCCAGTACTTC.

The rearrangement joins TRBV20-1 to TRBJ1-5; D remains unclear. This CDR3 has 13 residues. V was pared by 5 bases and J by 0 bases, with 8 bases between. Looked up from germline, CDR1 is DFQATT and CDR2 is SNEGSKA (reference sequence). CDR3 residues: CSAQEYSNQPQHF. The CDR3 coding sequence is TGCAGTGCTCAAGAGTATAGCAATCAGCCCCAGCATTTT.

The V gene is TRBV20-1, the J gene TRBJ1-5, with 8 bases matching TRBD1. CDR1 and CDR2 (germline): DFQATT, SNEGSKA (reference sequence). The CDR3 runs to 13 residues. Losses at the gene ends were 6 bases for V and 4 bases for J; bases not matched to a gene: 5. CDR3 bases: TGCAGTGCCGCGACAGGGGCAAATCAGCCCCAGCATTTT. Protein: CSAATGANQPQHF.

J is TRBJ2-1 and V is TRBV20-1; 10 bases line up with TRBD2. Per germline, CDR1 DFQATT and CDR2 SNEGSKA (reference sequence). The V gene end was trimmed by 2 bases and the J gene end by 8 bases; junction bases not matched to a gene: 9. CDR3 length: 15 residues. CDR3 sequence (DNA): TGCAGTGCTAGATGGAGCGGGGGGGCCCGTCATGAGCAGTTCTTC. It codes for CSARWSGGARHEQFF.

This clonotype was found a few times. The V and J genes are TRBV20-1 and TRBJ1-1; TRBD1 is a possible D gene (6 bases). The CDR3 covers 13 residues. Germline V gene data show CDR1 as DFQATT and CDR2 as SNEGSKA (reference sequence). The V end was cut by 4 bases, the J end by 5 bases, with 14 bases between. CDR3 DNA sequence: TGCAGTGCTACCACAGGGTTTTGGACTGAAGCTTTCTTT. It specifies CSATTGFWTEAFF.

J is TRBJ2-5 and V is TRBV21-1; whether TRBD1, the table's D call, matches the DNA was not checked. TRBV21-1 is reported as a pseudogene. The CDR3 runs to 15 residues. This CDR3 is CALCLDRGLGETQYF. CDR3 nucleotides: TGTGCGTTATGTTTGGACAGGGGGCTGGGTGAGACCCAGTACTTC.